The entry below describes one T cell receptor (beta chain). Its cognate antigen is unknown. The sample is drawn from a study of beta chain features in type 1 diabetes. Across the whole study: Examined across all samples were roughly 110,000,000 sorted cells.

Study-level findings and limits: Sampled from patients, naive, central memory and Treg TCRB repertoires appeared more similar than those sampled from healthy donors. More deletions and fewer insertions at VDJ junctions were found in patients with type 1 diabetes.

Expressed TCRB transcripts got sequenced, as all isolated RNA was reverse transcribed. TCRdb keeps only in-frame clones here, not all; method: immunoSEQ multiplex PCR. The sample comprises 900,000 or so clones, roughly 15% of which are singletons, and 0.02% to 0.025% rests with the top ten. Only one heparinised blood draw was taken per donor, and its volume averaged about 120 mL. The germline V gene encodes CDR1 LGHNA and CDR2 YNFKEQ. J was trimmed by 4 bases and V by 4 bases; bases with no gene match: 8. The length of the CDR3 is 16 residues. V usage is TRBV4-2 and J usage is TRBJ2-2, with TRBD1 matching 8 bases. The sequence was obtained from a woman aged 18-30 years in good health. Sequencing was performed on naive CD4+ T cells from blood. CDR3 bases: TGTGCCAGCAGCCGAAGACTGGACAGGGTCACCGGGGAGCTGTTTTTT. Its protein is CASSRRLDRVTGELFF.